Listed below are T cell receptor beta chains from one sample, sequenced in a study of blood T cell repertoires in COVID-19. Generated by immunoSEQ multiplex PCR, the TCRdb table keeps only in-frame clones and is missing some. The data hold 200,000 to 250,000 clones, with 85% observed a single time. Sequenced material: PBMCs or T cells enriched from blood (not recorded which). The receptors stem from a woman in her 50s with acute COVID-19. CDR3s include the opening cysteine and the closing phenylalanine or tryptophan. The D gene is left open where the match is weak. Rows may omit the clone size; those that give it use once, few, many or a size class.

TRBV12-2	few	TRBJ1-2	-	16	CASRPPPGHHNYGYTF	TGTGCAAGTCGCCCCCCCCCGGGACACCATAACTATGGCTACACCTTC
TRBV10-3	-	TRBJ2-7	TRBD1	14	CAIRPGQPFGEQYF	TGTGCCATCAGACCGGGACAGCCCTTCGGGGAGCAGTACTTC
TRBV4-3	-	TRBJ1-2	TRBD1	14	CASSQSRGLSGYTF	TGCGCCAGCAGCCAGTCCAGGGGGCTGAGTGGCTACACCTTC
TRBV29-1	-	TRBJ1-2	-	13	CSVPRQDNYGYTF	TGCAGCGTCCCTAGACAGGATAACTATGGCTACACCTTC
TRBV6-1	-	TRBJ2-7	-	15	CASSEGDFSAYEQYF	TGTGCCAGCAGTGAAGGGGACTTTTCAGCCTACGAGCAGTACTTC
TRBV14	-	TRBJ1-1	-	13	CASSRTLYTEAFF	TGTGCCAGCAGCCGTACATTGTACACTGAAGCTTTCTTT
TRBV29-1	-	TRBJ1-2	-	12	CSVAGRSYGYTF	TGCAGCGTTGCGGGTCGGAGCTATGGCTACACCTTC
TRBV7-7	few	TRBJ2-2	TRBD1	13	CASSSTGAGELFF	TGTGCTAGCAGCTCGACAGGGGCTGGGGAGCTGTTTTTT
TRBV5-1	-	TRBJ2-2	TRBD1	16	CASSSLRTGEAGELFF	TGCGCCAGCAGCTCCCTTAGGACAGGGGAGGCCGGGGAGCTGTTTTTT
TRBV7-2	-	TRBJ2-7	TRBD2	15	CASSLEGKRGTEQYF	TGTGCCAGCAGCTTAGAGGGTAAGCGGGGGACCGAGCAGTACTTC
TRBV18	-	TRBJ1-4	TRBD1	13	CASSVQGEEKLFF	TGTGCCAGCTCAGTACAGGGGGAGGAAAAACTGTTTTTT
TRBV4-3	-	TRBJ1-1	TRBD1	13	CASSRQGATEAFF	TGCGCCAGCAGTCGCCAGGGGGCAACTGAAGCTTTCTTT
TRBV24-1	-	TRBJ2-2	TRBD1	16	CATSGGQGLNTGELFF	TGTGCCACCAGTGGCGGACAGGGATTGAACACCGGGGAGCTGTTTTTT
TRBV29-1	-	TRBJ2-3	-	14	CSVAEGLSTDTQYF	TGCAGCGTTGCGGAGGGGCTCAGCACAGATACGCAGTATTTT
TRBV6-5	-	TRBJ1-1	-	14	CASRFQGGGTEAFF	TGTGCCAGCAGGTTCCAGGGAGGAGGAACTGAAGCTTTCTTT
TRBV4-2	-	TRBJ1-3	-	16	CASSPDLRGTGNTIYF	TGTGCCAGCAGCCCCGATCTCAGGGGAACTGGAAACACCATATATTTT
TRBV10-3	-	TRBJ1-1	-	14	CAISETTEDTEAFF	TGTGCCATCAGTGAGACGACAGAGGACACTGAAGCTTTCTTT
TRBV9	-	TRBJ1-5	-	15	CASSEGGGGNQPQHF	TGTGCCAGCAGCGAGGGGGGAGGGGGCAATCAGCCCCAGCATTTT
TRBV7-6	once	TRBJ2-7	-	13	CASSLPGAYEQYF	TGTGCCAGCAGCTTACCAGGGGCCTACGAGCAGTACTTC
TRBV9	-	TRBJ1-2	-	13	CASSVQELGGYTF	TGTGCCAGCAGCGTCCAGGAACTGGGTGGCTACACCTTC